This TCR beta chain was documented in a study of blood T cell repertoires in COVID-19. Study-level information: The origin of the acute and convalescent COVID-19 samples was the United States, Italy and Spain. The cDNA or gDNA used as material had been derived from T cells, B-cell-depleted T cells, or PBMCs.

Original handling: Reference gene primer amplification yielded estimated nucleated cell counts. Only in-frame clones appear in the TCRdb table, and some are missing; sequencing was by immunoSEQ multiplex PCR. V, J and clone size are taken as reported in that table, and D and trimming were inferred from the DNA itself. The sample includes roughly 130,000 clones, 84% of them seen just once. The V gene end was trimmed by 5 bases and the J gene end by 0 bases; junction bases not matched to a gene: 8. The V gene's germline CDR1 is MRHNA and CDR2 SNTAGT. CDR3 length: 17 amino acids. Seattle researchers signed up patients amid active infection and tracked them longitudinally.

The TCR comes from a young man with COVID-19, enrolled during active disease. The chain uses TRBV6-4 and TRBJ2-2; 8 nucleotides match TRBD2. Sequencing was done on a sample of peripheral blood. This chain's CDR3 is CASSRASGFANTGELFF. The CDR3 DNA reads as TGTGCCAGCAGTAGGGCTAGCGGGTTCGCGAACACCGGGGAGCTGTTTTTT.